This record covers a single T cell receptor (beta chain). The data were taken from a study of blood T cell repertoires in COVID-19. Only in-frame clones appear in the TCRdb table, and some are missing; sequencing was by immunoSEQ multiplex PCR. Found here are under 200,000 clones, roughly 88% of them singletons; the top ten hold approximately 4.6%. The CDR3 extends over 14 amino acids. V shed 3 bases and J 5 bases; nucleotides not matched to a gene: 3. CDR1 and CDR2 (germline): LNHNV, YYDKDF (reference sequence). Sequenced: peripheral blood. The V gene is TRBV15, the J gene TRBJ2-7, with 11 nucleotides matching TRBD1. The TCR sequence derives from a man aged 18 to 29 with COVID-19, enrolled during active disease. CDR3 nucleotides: TGTGCCACCAGCAGCCGGGACAGGGGGGACGAGCAGTACTTC. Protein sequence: CATSSRDRGDEQYF.